The 32 T cell receptor beta chains reported below all come from one sample, sequenced in a study of memory CD4+ T cells and cytomegalovirus serostatus. The sort gate was single viable CD3+CD4+CD8-CD45RO+ cells for memory CD4+ T cells. Repertoires were generated with immunoSEQ multiplex PCR, while TCRdb's copy carries only in-frame clones and drops some. The sample holds tens of thousands of clones; roughly 80% are singletons and the top ten take 0.4% to 0.45%. The source material was memory CD4+ T cells from blood. These receptors came from an adult in good health and CMV-seronegative.

The CDR3 loop is CAWSVNGQGRSPLHF. In DNA form, the CDR3 reads TGTGCCTGGAGTGTTAATGGGCAGGGGCGGTCACCCCTCCACTTT. The gene calls are TRBV30 and TRBJ1-6; D is perhaps TRBD1 (6 bases). From germline, CDR1 is GTSNPN and CDR2 SVGIG (reference sequence). There are 15 residues in the CDR3. The V end lost 0 bases, the J end lost 10 bases, and 16 bases lay between the germline ends. The full variable domain, its missing parts supplied by reference TRBV30 and TRBJ1-6, is SQTIHQWPATLVQPVGSPLSLECTVEGTSNPNLYWYRQAAGRGLQLLFYSVGIGQISSEVPQNLSASRPQDRQFILSSKKLLLSDSGFYLCAWSVNGQGRSPLHFGNGTRLTVT.

This chain connects TRBV10-1 to TRBJ2-5; D might be TRBD1 (7 bases). Trimming took 0 bases from V and 4 from J, leaving 18 bases between them. The V gene's germline CDR1 is WNHNN and CDR2 SYGVQD (reference sequence). This CDR3 comprises 17 residues. In DNA form, the CDR3 reads TGCGCCAGCAGTGAGTCCAAGGAGGGGGCGGTAAGAGAGACCCAGTACTTC. Translated: CASSESKEGAVRETQYF.

The chain couples TRBV7-2 to TRBJ2-5, with D uncertain. V dropped 4 bases and J dropped 2 bases, with 14 bases sitting between them. The CDR3 totals 15 residues. Germline-derived CDR1 and CDR2 are SGHTA and FQGNSA. CDR3 loop: CASSSNSPLQETQYF. The CDR3 coding sequence is TGTGCCAGCAGCTCAAATTCACCCCTTCAAGAGACCCAGTACTTC.

The V gene is TRBV2, the J gene TRBJ2-2; 8 nucleotides agree with TRBD2. The germline V gene encodes CDR1 SNHLY and CDR2 FYNNEI. V lost 4 bases and J lost 4; bases outside the gene matches: 5. The CDR3 is 15 amino acids. The CDR3 sequence: CASSAGGLGTGELFF. For the CDR3, the DNA is TGTGCCAGCAGTGCGGGGGGGCTGGGCACCGGGGAGCTGTTTTTT.

The chain employs TRBV5-1 and TRBJ2-7; 9 bases align to TRBD1. With V trimmed by 4 bases and J by 6 bases, 8 bases remained unmatched. The CDR3 spans 14 residues. Germline CDR1 reads SGHRS; CDR2 reads YFSETQ. DNA of the CDR3: TGCGCCAGCAGCCTGACAGGGGGAAGTAGCGAGCAGTACTTC. It encodes CASSLTGGSSEQYF.

This sequence joins TRBV5-4 and TRBJ2-1; D is perhaps TRBD1 or TRBD2 (6 bases each). There are 16 residues in the CDR3. CDR1 is SGHNT and CDR2 is YYREEE in the germline V gene (reference sequence). V lost 0 bases and J 0 bases, leaving 10 bases between the germline ends. The CDR3 DNA reads as TGTGCCAGCAGCTTGGGCGGGGACAACTCCTACAATGAGCAGTTCTTC. Protein sequence: CASSLGGDNSYNEQFF.

The chain couples TRBV4-3 to TRBJ2-3; TRBD2 aligns across 12 bases. Germline V gene data show CDR1 as LGHNA and CDR2 as YSLEER. Trimming cost V 1 base and J 0 bases; bases outside gene matches: 5. The CDR3 totals 18 residues. DNA for the CDR3: TGCGCCAGCAGCCAAGGGCTAGCGGGGGGGATTAGCACAGATACGCAGTATTTT. This sequence encodes CASSQGLAGGISTDTQYF.

J is TRBJ2-1 and V is TRBV18; 7 bases agree with TRBD1. This CDR3 has 15 residues. Trimming at V came to 2 bases and at J to 7 bases, leaving 8 bases not matched to a gene. Per germline, CDR1 KGHSH and CDR2 LQKENI. The CDR3 coding sequence is TGTGCCAGCTCACCAAACAGGGGTTCTGGGAATGAGCAGTTCTTC. Its protein product is CASSPNRGSGNEQFF.

This clone was detected only once. The chain employs TRBV28 and TRBJ1-5; maybe TRBD1 (5 bases). The CDR3 is 15 amino acids. Trimming cost V 4 bases and J 5 bases, with 15 bases left between them. Germline assignment: CDR1 MDHEN and CDR2 SYDVKM. Here the CDR3 DNA reads TGTGCCAGCAGTTCCCGGGACGGAACATATCAGCCCCAGCATTTT. It specifies CASSSRDGTYQPQHF.

The chain carries TRBV19 and TRBJ1-2, with D possibly TRBD1 on 6 matching bases. Germline assignment: CDR1 LNHDA and CDR2 SQIVND (reference sequence). V was clipped by 7 bases and J by 4 bases, with 13 bases between them. This CDR3 comprises 13 residues. CDR3 nucleotide sequence: TGTGCCAGTACCCAGGGGAGGGGCTATGGCTACACCTTC. Amino acids: CASTQGRGYGYTF.

The rearrangement uses TRBV7-3 and TRBJ2-7; 7 nucleotides line up with TRBD2. The CDR3 sequence is 13 residues long. Germline trimming cut 4 bases from V and 6 bases from J; bases unmatched to any gene: 6. Looked up from germline, CDR1 is SGHTA and CDR2 is FQGTGA. This chain's CDR3 is CASSSRGEGEQYF. Written as DNA, the CDR3 is TGTGCCAGCAGCTCACGGGGGGAAGGCGAGCAGTACTTC. The whole variable domain, filled in from reference TRBV7-3 and TRBJ2-7, reads GAGVSQTPSNKVTEKGKYVELRCDPISGHTALYWYRQSLGQGPEFLIYFQGTGAADDSGLPNDRFFAVRPEGSVSTLKIQRTERGDSAVYLCASSSRGEGEQYFGPGTRLTVT.

This clone was detected only once. This CDR3 is CASSQARAYEQYF. CDR3 DNA sequence: TGCGCCAGCAGCCAGGCGAGAGCCTACGAGCAGTACTTC. The chain joins TRBV4-3 to TRBJ2-7; D ambiguous. Germline V gives CDR1 LGHNA, CDR2 YSLEER. This CDR3 contains 13 residues. Trimming stripped 3 bases from V and 2 bases from J, with 8 bases between.

This chain connects TRBV30 to TRBJ1-5; 7 bases match TRBD1. Unmatched junction bases numbered 6, after V lost 0 bases and J lost 1 base. Germline loops: CDR1 GTSNPN, CDR2 SVGIG (reference sequence). CDR3 length equals 16 residues. The CDR3 loop reads CAWSVRGGASNQPQHF. The CDR3 bases are TGTGCCTGGAGTGTACGAGGGGGCGCGAGCAATCAGCCCCAGCATTTT.

This chain uses TRBV5-3 with TRBJ1-2; 10 bases are a match to TRBD1. TRBV5-3 is annotated as an ORF whose role is uncertain. V shed 0 bases, J shed 7 bases, and the junction held 9 bases outside the gene matches. CDR3 length equals 16 residues. Here the CDR3 reads CARSLAGDRGTIGYTF. CDR3 coding DNA: TGTGCCAGAAGCTTGGCAGGGGACAGGGGTACTATTGGCTACACCTTC.

The genes are TRBV5-6 and TRBJ1-3, with D possibly matching TRBD1 (6 bases). V was trimmed by 0 bases and J by 8 bases, leaving 12 bases between them. Germline values: CDR1 SGHDT, CDR2 YYEEEE. CDR3 length: 14 amino acids. The CDR3 DNA reads as TGTGCCAGCAGCTTGGATTGGGGGCGAGACACCATATATTTT. It encodes CASSLDWGRDTIYF.

The chain recombines TRBV19 with TRBJ1-2, with a possible D match to TRBD1 (6 bases). V was shortened by 7 bases and J by 7 bases, with 22 bases between the two germline ends. The CDR3 runs to 15 residues. Germline CDR1 reads LNHDA; CDR2 reads SQIVND (reference sequence). The CDR3 protein is CASNGRGASGGGYTF. In nucleotides, the CDR3 is TGTGCCAGTAATGGCAGGGGTGCGTCGGGAGGTGGCTACACCTTC.

V and J are TRBV6-6 and TRBJ2-3; D remains ambiguous. The V end lost 7 bases, the J end lost 9 bases, and 20 bases lay between the germline ends. Germline V gene lookup returns CDR1 MNHNY and CDR2 SVGAGI (reference sequence). The CDR3 length is 14 residues. This chain's CDR3 is CASTPVGTAATQYF. The CDR3 DNA reads as TGTGCCAGCACCCCCGTGGGCACGGCCGCCACGCAGTATTTT.

The rearrangement joins TRBV7-9 to TRBJ2-1, with 7 nucleotides matching TRBD2. CDR1 is SEHNR, CDR2 FQNEAQ, per germline (reference sequence). This CDR3 region has 15 residues. Trimming removed 1 base from V and 5 bases from J; junction bases left unmatched: 5. CDR3 in DNA: TGTGCCAGCAGCTTAGAGGGGAGGGCCCACAATGAGCAGTTCTTC. Protein: CASSLEGRAHNEQFF. The variable domain in full, with the rest retrieved from reference TRBV7-9 and TRBJ2-1, is DTGVSQNPRHKITKRGQNVTFRCDPISEHNRLYWYRQTLGQGPEFLTYFQNEAQLEKSRLLSDRFSAERPKGSFSTLEIQRTEQGDSAMYLCASSLEGRAHNEQFFGPGTRLTVL.

CDR3 sequence reads: CASSDSPAGGYTF. CDR3 in DNA: TGTGCCAGCAGTGATTCCCCCGCCGGGGGCTACACCTTC. The rearrangement uses TRBV2 and TRBJ1-2, with D unresolved. This CDR3 is built from 13 residues. V was pared by 3 bases and J by 8 bases, with 13 bases between. CDR1 and CDR2 from the germline V gene are SNHLY and FYNNEI.

V gene TRBV5-4 combines with J gene TRBJ2-3, with 8 bases aligning to TRBD2. Germline trimming cut 4 bases from V and 1 base from J; bases unmatched to any gene: 2. The CDR3 has 14 amino acids. The V gene's germline CDR1 is SGHNT and CDR2 YYREEE (reference sequence). CDR3 coding DNA: TGTGCCAGCAGCCCCGGGGGGGGCACAGATACGCAGTATTTT. It translates to CASSPGGGTDTQYF.

The sample holds a few counts of this clone. The genes are TRBV10-3 and TRBJ2-1, with a weak D call TRBD2 (6 bases). Germline V gene data show CDR1 as ENHRY and CDR2 as SYGVKD. Trimming left V 0 bases short and J 7 bases short, with 16 bases between. This CDR3 is 16 amino acids long. The CDR3 nucleotides are TGTGCCATCAGTGAGTCTTGGTCAGGGAGGAGGAATGAGCAGTTCTTC. Translating it yields CAISESWSGRRNEQFF.

J is TRBJ1-3 and V is TRBV6-1; possibly TRBD1 for D (5 bases). The germline gives CDR1 MNHNS, CDR2 SASEGT. The CDR3 runs to 12 residues. V was shortened by 9 bases and J by 3 bases, with 9 bases between the two germline ends. CDR3 residues: CASSRDGNTIYF. The CDR3 DNA sequence: TGTGCCAGTTCCAGGGATGGAAACACCATATATTTT.

This clone was found once. The rearrangement joins TRBV9 to TRBJ2-5; TRBD2 matches 9 bases. V was pared by 4 bases and J by 5 bases, with 15 bases of the junction left unmatched. CDR1 SGDLS and CDR2 YYNGEE come from the germline V gene. This CDR3 region has 17 residues. As DNA, the CDR3 is TGTGCCAGCAGCTCCCCTAGCGGGGTCCTTCGGGGGGAGACCCAGTACTTC. This encodes CASSSPSGVLRGETQYF. Full variable domain (missing parts from reference TRBV9 and TRBJ2-5): DSGVTQTPKHLITATGQRVTLRCSPRSGDLSVYWYQQSLDQGLQFLIQYYNGEERAKGNILERFSAQQFPDLHSELNLSSLELGDSALYFCASSSPSGVLRGETQYFGPGTRLLVL.

This clone was found a few times. The chain has TRBV7-8 and TRBJ1-5; 8 nucleotides agree with TRBD1. The CDR3 has 15 amino acids. J gave up 2 bases and V 5 bases, and 5 bases lay outside the gene matches. Looked up from germline, CDR1 is SGHVS and CDR2 is FQNEAQ. CDR3 protein: CASSIQGAGNQPQHF. The CDR3 coding sequence is TGTGCCAGCAGCATTCAGGGGGCCGGCAATCAGCCCCAGCATTTT.

V is TRBV13 and J is TRBJ1-1, with D hard to call. Trimming cost V 0 bases and J 9 bases, with 14 bases left between them. The germline V gene has CDR1 PRHDT and CDR2 FYEKMQ (reference sequence). This CDR3 spans 14 amino acids. The DNA for the CDR3 is TGTGCCAGCAGCTTAGGTCCGGAGTTAAGAAAAGCTTTCTTT. Translating gives CASSLGPELRKAFF.

The CDR3 reads CASSKDAVSYTF. CDR3 nucleotides: TGTGCCAGCAGCAAAGACGCGGTTAGCTACACCTTC. J is TRBJ1-2 and V is TRBV21-1. TRBV21-1 has pseudogene status. There are 12 residues in the CDR3.

The V call is TRBV7-2, the J call TRBJ1-2, with 10 bases aligning to TRBD1. The germline V gene has CDR1 SGHTA and CDR2 FQGNSA. V gave up 0 bases and J gave up 5 bases; unmatched junction bases: 9. The CDR3 sequence is 17 residues long. The CDR3 reads CASSLAGDRGPGYGYTF. The CDR3 nucleotides are TGTGCCAGCAGCTTAGCGGGGGACAGGGGCCCTGGGTATGGCTACACCTTC.

In this sample, this clone turned up a few times. This chain links TRBV6-5 with TRBJ1-1; D is ambiguous. The germline CDR1 and CDR2 sequences are MNHEY and SVGAGI. The V and J ends lost 0 bases and 1 base respectively, with 9 bases between them. This CDR3 is built from 15 residues. CDR3 nucleotide sequence: TGTGCCAGCAGTTACTCCCCCCGACAGAACACTGAAGCTTTCTTT. Translated: CASSYSPRQNTEAFF.

CDR3 protein: CASSQSLQERYGYTF. The CDR3 DNA reads as TGTGCCAGCAGCCAGAGCTTACAGGAAAGGTATGGCTACACCTTC. V gene TRBV4-2 combines with J gene TRBJ1-2, with D maybe TRBD1 (5 bases). There are 15 residues in the CDR3. CDR1 is LGHNA, CDR2 YNFKEQ, per germline. V lost 3 bases and J lost 5, with 16 bases in between.

V and J are TRBV28 and TRBJ1-2; tentatively, D is TRBD1 (5 bases). Trimming removed 4 bases at V and 8 bases at J, with 14 bases between. This CDR3 contains 13 residues. From germline, CDR1 is MDHEN and CDR2 SYDVKM. The CDR3 sequence: CASSSAGGDGYTF. The CDR3 DNA follows: TGTGCCAGCAGTTCGGCCGGGGGAGACGGCTACACCTTC.

This clone was detected only once. The genes are TRBV11-3 and TRBJ2-3; D gene unclear. The germline gives CDR1 SGHNT, CDR2 YENEEA. V lost 0 bases and J lost 4, with 5 bases in between. This CDR3 has 13 amino acids. CDR3 in amino acids: CASSLEVADTQYF. CDR3 DNA: TGTGCCAGCAGCTTAGAGGTAGCAGATACGCAGTATTTT.

The chain has TRBV5-1 and TRBJ2-4, with TRBD2 matching over 11 bases. Germline V lookup: CDR1 SGHRS, CDR2 YFSETQ. The V segment lost 2 bases and the J segment 5 bases; nucleotides outside the gene matches: 3. The CDR3 contains 15 residues. The CDR3 DNA sequence: TGCGCCAGCAGCTTACTAGCGGGGGCGGAAAACATTCAGTACTTC. Translation gives CASSLLAGAENIQYF.